This T cell receptor (beta chain) was sequenced during a study of T cells after yellow fever vaccination (dated by TCRdb to about 2019). About the study as a whole: The SMART-Seq v4 Ultra Low Input RNA kit was used to prepare libraries from fractions with low cell numbers. To follow T-cell clones before and after both primary and booster YFV17D yellow fever vaccination, bulk TCR alpha and beta repertoires underwent longitudinal sequencing. The cohort comprised two healthy male donors, one aged 18 to 30 and one aged 30 to 40 years. Bulk PBMC replicates and cell subsets were isolated from blood drawn at multiple timepoints before and after both primary and secondary immunization. The research as a whole found: Most clones expanded after primary vaccination were re-detected after the booster (almost 98% of CD4 and approximately 85% of CD8), suggesting broad memory maintenance. Because the study included only a couple of donors, the extent to which the findings can be generalized is limited. Computational filtering was required because FACS-sorted repertoires could contain abundant contaminating clonotypes from the bulk population. The secondary T-cell response was found to be weaker but faster than the primary response, with a peak reached on day 5 rather than on day 15. A small share of clonotypes was detected in both CD4 and CD8 compartments, with the overlap likely arising from convergent recombination.

The CDR3 numbers 14 residues from cysteine through phenylalanine. Only CDR3 DNA is held: 42 bases, read in frame from base 1. Deletion took 4 bases off V and 2 bases off J, with a span of 10 bases between the germline ends. The sample's treatment or condition label, in plain terms: live attenuated yellow fever vaccine strain. At each blood-draw timepoint, two biological replicates of bulk PBMCs were obtained. A standard Ficoll-Paque protocol was used to isolate PBMCs from peripheral blood. RNA was extracted with TriZol from bulk PBMCs, CD4 and CD8 fractions, and dextramer-positive and dextramer-negative fractions. Sequencer: Illumina NovaSeq 6000. TCR cDNA was synthesized by 5'RACE template switching, which introduced a universal primer site and unique molecular identifiers. Priming for cDNA synthesis came from both the TCR alpha and TCR beta constant segments. Library amplification involved two PCR steps, and the second step added sample barcodes and sequencing adapters. Sequencing of the libraries was done on either Illumina HiSeq 2500 (2x100 bp) or NovaSeq (2x150 bp). Regarding the original processing steps: MIGEC was used to demultiplex reads and collapse the reads into UMI consensus sequences, and MiXCR was used for V(D)J alignment. Clonotypes responding to the vaccine were identified with edgeR on replicate PBMC samples, with the criteria of FDR below 0.01 and a log2 fold change above 5 up to day 15. CD4 or CD8 identity was assigned to each bulk clonotype according to whether the clonotype was present at higher abundance in the sequenced CD4 repertoire or the sequenced CD8 repertoire. TCRdb reran the public reads through fastp at Q25 and MiXCR, keeping productive beta chains. Every distinct CDR3 protein forms one entry, paired with its most common genes and DNA. The V and J calls come from TCRdb's annotation, not from the publication. The sample table contains about 320,000 distinct CDR3 sequences; only one count was recorded for approximately 4% of them. Approximately 19% of the sample rests with the top ten.

This clonotype has a count of ten or more. The specificity of this receptor is unknown. Base-call qualities are not available, and no considerably larger clone is one nucleotide away. The sequence derives from a man aged 18-30 years who received the YFV17D yellow fever vaccine. The chain links TRBV5-3 with TRBJ2-1, with a tentative D gene TRBD1 over 5 matching bases. TRBV5-3 is an ORF for which the function is uncertain. Specimen: PBMCs, collected 15 days after the yellow fever booster vaccination. At the DNA level, the sequence is TGTGCCAGAAGCCCCAGGGCGGCCTACAATGAGCAGTTCTTC. Its protein reads: CARSPRAAYNEQFF.